The next 16 T cell receptor beta chains were all read from a single sample in a study of CD8 T cells in ankylosing spondylitis. MiXCR, run by TCRdb on the 5' RACE reads, gives a single entry per CDR3 protein. Counted here are around 440,000 distinct CDR3 sequences, roughly a sixth occurring once; the ten biggest clones make up over 0.9%. Regarding the study as a whole: What appeared characteristic of ankylosing spondylitis blood was a TCR beta motif of eight highly homologous variants.

Their recognized antigens are unknown. Material: blood, either unsorted or a sorted T cell fraction (not recorded which). Receptor source: a male donor with ankylosing spondylitis.

This clonotype was detected many times. The chain recombines TRBV28 with TRBJ2-7, with D hard to call. The V and J ends lost 7 bases and 3 bases respectively, with 13 bases between them. Per the germline V gene, CDR1 is MDHEN and CDR2 is SYDVKM. This CDR3 is built from 13 residues. The CDR3 coding sequence is TGTGCCAGCACCCCGGCTTCAGTCTACGAGCAGTACTTC. This codes for CASTPASVYEQYF.

The rearrangement uses TRBV3-1 and TRBJ2-7, with D tentatively TRBD2 (5 bases). Trimming removed 0 bases from V and 4 bases from J, with 16 bases in between. The germline gives CDR1 LGHDT, CDR2 YNNKEL (reference sequence). The CDR3 extends over 16 amino acids. In DNA, the CDR3 is TGTGCCAGCAGCCAAGATTTTCAGCGGTCTCGATACGAGCAGTACTTC. Amino acid sequence: CASSQDFQRSRYEQYF.

The chain has TRBV12-3 or TRBV12-4 and TRBJ1-3; maybe TRBD1 (5 bases). This CDR3 comprises 14 residues. V dropped 6 bases and J dropped 4 bases, with 13 bases sitting between them. CDR3 region: CASRGDSLGNTIYF. The CDR3 coding sequence is TGTGCCAGCAGAGGAGACAGTCTCGGAAACACCATATATTTT.

The CDR3 bases are TGTGCCAGTAGTTATGCGGGAAGCGGGGAGACCCAGTACTTC. Its protein product is CASSYAGSGETQYF. This chain uses TRBV19 with TRBJ2-5; possibly TRBD2 for D (6 bases). From germline, CDR1 is LNHDA and CDR2 SQIVND (reference sequence). The CDR3 is 14 residues long. The germline V and J ends were trimmed by 5 bases and 5 bases, with 15 bases remaining between them.

The CDR3 spells CSVRGGQGFSYGYTF. The CDR3 nucleotides read TGCAGCGTTCGGGGAGGCCAGGGGTTTAGCTATGGCTACACCTTC. The chain links TRBV29-1 to TRBJ1-2; D is possibly TRBD1 (6 bases). V dropped 5 bases and J dropped 4 bases, with 20 bases sitting between them. CDR3 length: 15 residues. CDR1 and CDR2 from the germline V gene are SQVTM and ANQGSEA.

CDR3 protein: CASSEVTERVGDTQYF. The CDR3 nucleotides read TGCGCCAGCAGTGAAGTCACGGAGCGGGTCGGAGATACGCAGTATTTT. The chain combines TRBV10-2 with TRBJ2-3, with D maybe TRBD2 (6 bases). The V end lost 3 bases, the J end lost 5 bases, and 18 bases lay between the germline ends. This CDR3 comprises 16 residues. Germline loops: CDR1 WSHSY, CDR2 SAAADI.

The chain carries TRBV4-3 and TRBJ2-1; possibly TRBD2 for D (5 bases). The ends were cut back, 0 bases at V and 9 bases at J, with 18 bases in the middle. The V gene's germline CDR1 is LGHNA and CDR2 YSLEER. This CDR3 comprises 16 residues. CDR3 amino acids: CASSQDRSGITCEQFF. DNA for the CDR3: TGCGCCAGCAGCCAAGATCGGTCGGGGATTACATGTGAGCAGTTCTTC.

CDR3 sequence reads: CASRSGWSNQPQHF. The CDR3 DNA reads TGTGCCAGCAGATCTGGTTGGAGCAATCAGCCCCAGCATTTT. The rearrangement uses TRBV6-1 and TRBJ1-5; D is undetermined. Germline lookup yields CDR1 MNHNS and CDR2 SASEGT. The CDR3 contains 14 residues. V gave up 6 bases and J gave up 1 base, with 10 bases separating them.

The sample holds a few counts of this clonotype. V is TRBV7-9 and J is TRBJ1-1; D gene unclear. CDR1 and CDR2 from the germline V gene are SEHNR and FQNEAQ (reference sequence). Trimming removed 7 bases at V and 8 bases at J, with 11 bases between. The CDR3 is 11 amino acids. The DNA of the CDR3 is TGTGCCAGCACCATAATCAGGGAAGCTTTCTTT. Its protein is CASTIIREAFF. The full variable domain, completed using reference TRBV7-9 and TRBJ1-1, is DTGVSQNPRHKITKRGQNVTFRCDPISEHNRLYWYRQTLGQGPEFLTYFQNEAQLEKSRLLSDRFSAERPKGSFSTLEIQRTEQGDSAMYLCASTIIREAFFGQGTRLTVV.

This clonotype appeared many times. The chain employs TRBV5-1 and TRBJ1-6; D remains unclear. The V gene's germline CDR1 is SGHRS and CDR2 YFSETQ. CDR3 size: 17 residues. The germline V and J ends were trimmed by 4 bases and 0 bases, with 14 bases remaining between them. The CDR3 loop reads CASSRQEASSYNSPLHF. In DNA form, the CDR3 reads TGCGCCAGCAGCAGGCAAGAAGCTAGCTCCTATAATTCACCCCTCCACTTT.

J is TRBJ2-4 and V is TRBV29-1; D is perhaps TRBD1 (7 bases). Trimming removed 3 bases at V and 8 bases at J, with 11 bases between. The CDR3 has 12 residues. Germline V gives CDR1 SQVTM, CDR2 ANQGSEA. In nucleotides, the CDR3 is TGCAGCGTTGACCAGGGGGGAGACATTCAGTACTTC. This translates into CSVDQGGDIQYF.

This rearrangement joins TRBV24-1 to TRBJ2-3, with 15 bases matching TRBD2. J lost 6 bases, V lost 3 bases, and 15 bases had no gene match. Germline V CDR1 and CDR2: KGHDR, SFDVKD. This CDR3 is built from 20 residues. The CDR3 loop is CATSDRGTSGRSQPGDTQYF. CDR3 nucleotide sequence: TGTGCCACCAGTGATCGTGGGACTAGCGGGAGGTCCCAACCTGGGGATACGCAGTATTTT.

This clonotype has more than one count but fewer than ten. The chain has TRBV10-2 and TRBJ2-4; a possible D gene is TRBD1 (6 bases). Between the trimmed V and J ends, which lost 3 bases and 0 bases, there was a span of 12 bases. This CDR3 spans 16 amino acids. Per the germline V gene, CDR1 is WSHSY and CDR2 is SAAADI. CDR3 sequence (DNA): TGCGCCAGCAGTGAACAGGGATCGGTAGCCAAAAACATTCAGTACTTC. The encoded protein is CASSEQGSVAKNIQYF.

The V gene is TRBV6-2 or TRBV6-3, the J gene TRBJ2-1; 11 bases fit TRBD2. This CDR3 is 15 amino acids long. Losses at the gene ends were 6 bases for V and 5 bases for J; bases not matched to a gene: 6. The germline gives CDR1 MNHEY, CDR2 SVGEGT. DNA of the CDR3: TGTGCCAGCAGCCCTCGACTAGCGGGGAACAATGAGCAGTTCTTC. This sequence encodes CASSPRLAGNNEQFF.

This chain joins TRBV12-3 or TRBV12-4 and TRBJ1-3, with D unclear. Trimming left V 3 bases short and J 0 bases short, with 9 bases between. The CDR3 is made up of 15 amino acids. Here the CDR3 reads CASSFSMSSGNTIYF. The CDR3 DNA follows: TGTGCCAGCAGTTTTTCAATGAGCTCTGGAAACACCATATATTTT.

This clonotype was observed a handful of times. The CDR3 reads CASTGQGIETQYF. The CDR3 DNA is TGTGCCAGCACCGGACAGGGGATCGAGACCCAGTACTTC. The chain has TRBV2 and TRBJ2-5, with 9 bases matching TRBD1. The germline gives CDR1 SNHLY, CDR2 FYNNEI. The CDR3 length is 13 residues. The V gene end was trimmed by 7 bases and the J gene end by 5 bases; junction bases not matched to a gene: 5.